Shown below are 9 T cell receptor beta chains from a single sample sequenced in a study of patients and donors after allogeneic stem cell transplantation. One entry per CDR3 protein results from TCRdb running MiXCR on the RT-PCR reads. The repertoire consists of 920,000 or so distinct CDR3 sequences, with under 20% occurring once and the leading ten covering 5% to 7.5%. Sequencing was carried out using blood, either unsorted or a sorted T cell fraction (not recorded which). These receptors were collected from a human donor who was either an allogeneic HSCT recipient or a stem cell or donor lymphocyte infusion donor (not recorded which). It is not recorded whose cells these are; they may come from a transplant donor.

This clonotype showed up just a few times. The rearrangement links TRBV5-1 to TRBJ1-1, with D unclear. The CDR3 contains 16 residues. CDR1 and CDR2 from the germline V gene are SGHRS and YFSETQ. V shed 5 bases and J shed 1 base, with 18 bases lying between them. The chain's CDR3 is CASRVEMGAGNTEAFF. CDR3 DNA sequence: TGCGCCAGCAGGGTTGAGATGGGAGCCGGGAACACTGAAGCTTTCTTT.

V is TRBV7-2 and J is TRBJ1-5; no definite D call. Germline CDR1 is SGHTA and CDR2 is FQGNSA. This CDR3 spans 13 amino acids. V was cut by 3 bases and J by 6 bases, with 9 bases left in between. CDR3 protein: CASSLPGLQPQHF. The DNA for the CDR3 is TGTGCCAGCAGCTTGCCTGGGCTTCAGCCCCAGCATTTT.

This clonotype has a handful of counts. The chain couples TRBV10-3 to TRBJ2-1; a weak D match, TRBD2 (7 bases). Germline V CDR1 and CDR2: ENHRY, SYGVKD. Trimming took off 6 bases at V and 9 bases at J, with 15 bases between the two ends. The CDR3 sequence is 13 residues long. This CDR3 reads CAIRSGGGSEQFF. As DNA, the CDR3 is TGTGCCATCAGAAGTGGCGGGGGCTCTGAGCAGTTCTTC.

This clonotype has a handful of counts. The CDR3 protein is CSVTRPPRTRDEQFF. In DNA form, the CDR3 reads TGCAGCGTGACGCGCCCCCCTCGGACCCGGGATGAGCAGTTCTTC. The V and J genes are TRBV29-1 and TRBJ2-1, with unresolved D. Looked up from germline, CDR1 is SQVTM and CDR2 is ANQGSEA. Trimming left V 6 bases short and J 8 bases short, with 23 bases between. CDR3 length: 15 amino acids.

This clonotype was detected only a few times. The V and J genes are TRBV7-8 and TRBJ1-1; 11 nucleotides agree with TRBD1. J was trimmed by 3 bases and V by 5 bases; bases with no gene match: 5. Germline V gene sequence: CDR1 SGHVS, CDR2 FQNEAQ. The length of the CDR3 is 15 residues. The CDR3 reads CASSPDRGQYTEAFF. The DNA of the CDR3 is TGTGCCAGCAGCCCGGACAGGGGGCAGTACACTGAAGCTTTCTTT. The full variable domain, completed using reference TRBV7-8 and TRBJ1-1, is GAGVSQSPRYKVAKRGQDVALRCDPISGHVSLFWYQQALGQGPEFLTYFQNEAQLDKSGLPSDRFFAERPEGSVSTLKIQRTQQEDSAVYLCASSPDRGQYTEAFFGQGTRLTVV.

The J gene is TRBJ1-3, the V gene TRBV5-1, with D unclear. V was pared by 4 bases and J by 0 bases, with 11 bases between. The CDR3 runs to 15 residues. CDR1 and CDR2 from the germline V gene are SGHRS and YFSETQ. As DNA, the CDR3 is TGCGCCAGCAGCCCCAGTCGTCCCTCTGGAAACACCATATATTTT. Translating gives CASSPSRPSGNTIYF.

The chain uses TRBV9 and TRBJ2-6; D gene ambiguous. Germline-derived CDR1 and CDR2 are SGDLS and YYNGEE. CDR3 length equals 16 residues. Trimming took 3 bases from V and 1 from J, leaving 11 bases between them. CDR3 residues: CASSEQIVSGANVLTF. CDR3 in DNA: TGTGCCAGCAGCGAGCAGATAGTATCTGGGGCCAACGTCCTGACTTTC.

The V and J genes are TRBV29-1 and TRBJ2-1, with a weak D call TRBD2 (6 bases). Trimming cost V 1 base and J 2 bases, with 15 bases left between them. Germline V gene lookup returns CDR1 SQVTM and CDR2 ANQGSEA. The CDR3 totals 16 residues. The CDR3 DNA follows: TGCAGCGTTGAAGTTTGGACGGAGGGGACCTACAATGAGCAGTTCTTC. Its protein is CSVEVWTEGTYNEQFF.

This clonotype was observed at least ten times. The CDR3 loop is CASTLGLADTDTQYF. As DNA, the CDR3 is TGTGCCAGCACTTTGGGACTAGCTGACACAGATACGCAGTATTTT. This chain connects TRBV7-7 to TRBJ2-3; 9 bases fit TRBD2. Germline V CDR1 and CDR2: SSHAT, FNYEAQ (reference sequence). The V segment lost 7 bases and the J segment 2 bases; nucleotides outside the gene matches: 7. This CDR3 region has 15 residues.